The source of this T cell receptor (beta chain) is a study of cytomegalovirus exposure and HLA in healthy donors. The PCR made use of 60 Vbeta and 13 Jbeta primers. Sequencing used immunoSEQ multiplex PCR; TCRdb keeps in-frame clones, though not all of them. The table has 110,000 or so clones, around 76% seen once. The length of the CDR3 is 16 residues. V lost 2 bases to trimming and J lost 3 bases; unmatched junction nucleotides: 9. The germline gives CDR1 SEHNR, CDR2 FQNEAQ (reference sequence). The sequence came from a man in his forties or fifties in good health and CMV-seropositive. Sample: PBMCs. The chain is built from TRBV7-9 and TRBJ2-7; 8 nucleotides agree with TRBD1. CDR3 region: CASSLSGQGPYYEQYF. CDR3 sequence (DNA): TGTGCCAGCAGCTTATCCGGACAGGGACCCTACTACGAGCAGTACTTC. Combining the CDR3 with reference TRBV7-9 and TRBJ2-7 gives the whole variable domain DTGVSQNPRHKITKRGQNVTFRCDPISEHNRLYWYRQTLGQGPEFLTYFQNEAQLEKSRLLSDRFSAERPKGSFSTLEIQRTEQGDSAMYLCASSLSGQGPYYEQYFGPGTRLTVT.